The present T cell receptor (beta chain) was sequenced within a study of T cell changes during pregnancy in multiple sclerosis (dated 2019 in TCRdb). Regarding the complete study: In women with multiple sclerosis, the researchers looked at how the T cell repertoire shifted as pregnancy progressed.

This clone was counted a few times. The specificity of this receptor is unknown. Base qualities are not provided; no much larger clone lies one nucleotide away. Receptor libraries were prepared by the immunoSEQ multiplex PCR assay. Sourced from immuneACCESS, this table was stored by TCRdb with only in-frame sequences that have V and J called. A share of the clones is absent; for the studies checked, an unresolved V gene accounts for under half, and the remainder has no known explanation. Recorded for this sample are 65,000 to 85,000 clones; 85% to 95% of them occurred a single time. Around 0.2% of the sample lies in the top ten. This receptor was taken from a female donor with multiple sclerosis, enrolled in a pregnancy study. This specimen consisted of CD4+ T cells from peripheral blood mononuclear cells, obtained before pregnancy.

The CDR3 region reads CASSLGGARNTIYF. The DNA sequence is as follows: TGTGCCAGCAGCCTCGGAGGGGCAAGAAACACCATATATTTT. The rearranged chain carries TRBV28 and TRBJ1-3, and possibly TRBD1, on 5 matching bases. Trimming at the junction amounts to 6 bases on V and 5 bases on J, and the germline ends lie 14 bases apart. Taken from the germline V gene, the CDR1 and CDR2 loops are MDHEN and SYDVKM. Measured from the cysteine to the phenylalanine, the CDR3 is 14 residues long. Kept here is only the CDR3 DNA, which spans 42 bases and is read in frame from base 1.